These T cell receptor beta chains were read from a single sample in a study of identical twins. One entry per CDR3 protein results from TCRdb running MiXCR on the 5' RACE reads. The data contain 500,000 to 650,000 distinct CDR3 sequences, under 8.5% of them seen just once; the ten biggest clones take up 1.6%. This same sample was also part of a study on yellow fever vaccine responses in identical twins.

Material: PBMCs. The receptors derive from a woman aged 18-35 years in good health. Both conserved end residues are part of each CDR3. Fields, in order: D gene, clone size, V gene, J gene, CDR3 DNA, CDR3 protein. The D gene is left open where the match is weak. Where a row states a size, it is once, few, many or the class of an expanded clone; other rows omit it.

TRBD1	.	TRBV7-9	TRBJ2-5	TGTGCCAGCAGCTCCGGGACAGCCGGAAGGTGGGAGACCCAGTACTTC	CASSSGTAGRWETQYF
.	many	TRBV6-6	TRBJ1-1	TGTGCCAGCCTGAAACGGGGGGACACTGAAGCTTTCTTT	CASLKRGDTEAFF
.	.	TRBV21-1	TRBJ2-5	TGTGCCAGCAGCAACCGAGACCGCCGGCAGGGAGAGACCCAGTACTTC	CASSNRDRRQGETQYF
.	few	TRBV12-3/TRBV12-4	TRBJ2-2	TGTGCCAGCAGTTTTCTAACAGTCACCGGGGAGCTGTTTTTT	CASSFLTVTGELFF
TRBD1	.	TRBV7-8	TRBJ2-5	TGTGCCAGCAGCTTATCCTGGGACAGGGAATTTGAGACCCAGTACTTC	CASSLSWDREFETQYF
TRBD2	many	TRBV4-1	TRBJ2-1	TGCGCCAGCAGCCAAGGGACTAGCGGGGTGTACAATGAGCAGTTCTTC	CASSQGTSGVYNEQFF
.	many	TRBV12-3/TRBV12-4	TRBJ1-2	TGTGCCAGCAGTTTTGAAGTCATCTATGGCTACACCTTC	CASSFEVIYGYTF
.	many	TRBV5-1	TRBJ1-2	TGCGCCAGCAGCGACTCAGGGGCCTATGGCTACACCTTC	CASSDSGAYGYTF
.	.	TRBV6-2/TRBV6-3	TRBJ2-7	TGTGCCAGCAGTTACCCGGAGGGCTACGAGCAGTACTTC	CASSYPEGYEQYF
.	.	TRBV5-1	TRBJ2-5	TGCGCCAGCAGCGTAGGGGACCAAGAGACCCAGTACTTC	CASSVGDQETQYF
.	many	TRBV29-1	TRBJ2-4	TGCAGCGGACCACAGGGCCCCAAAAACATTCAGTACTTC	CSGPQGPKNIQYF
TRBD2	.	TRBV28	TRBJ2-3	TGTGCCAGCAGTTTAGGGGAGGGGATGAGCACAGATACGCAGTATTTT	CASSLGEGMSTDTQYF
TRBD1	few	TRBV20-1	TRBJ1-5	TGCAGTGCTAGAGATGTGCGGACAGGGGACGGTCAGCCCCAGCATTTT	CSARDVRTGDGQPQHF
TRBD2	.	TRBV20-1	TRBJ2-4	TGCAGTGCTAAAATAGCGGGGACCATTCAGTACTTC	CSAKIAGTIQYF
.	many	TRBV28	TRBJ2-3	TGTGCCAGCAGTGCCCCAGGGGTGAGCACAGATACGCAGTATTTT	CASSAPGVSTDTQYF
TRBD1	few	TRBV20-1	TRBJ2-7	TGCAGTGCAAGAGAAGAGGGGACAGCAACCTACGAGCAGTACTTC	CSAREEGTATYEQYF
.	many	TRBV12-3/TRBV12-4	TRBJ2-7	TGTGCCAGCAGTCCCCGGACTCCCAGGGGCGAGCAGTACTTC	CASSPRTPRGEQYF
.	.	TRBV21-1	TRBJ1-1	TGTGCCAGCAGCAAACGGACGGGACAGGGCATGAACACTGAAGCTTTCTTT	CASSKRTGQGMNTEAFF
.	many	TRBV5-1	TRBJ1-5	TGCGCCAGCAGCTTGTACCCACAGGGATTAAGCAATCAGCCCCAGCATTTT	CASSLYPQGLSNQPQHF
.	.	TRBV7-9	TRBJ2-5	TGTGCCAGCAGCTTAGAGGGGGTGACTAAAGAGACCCAGTACTTC	CASSLEGVTKETQYF
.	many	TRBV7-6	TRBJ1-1	TGTGCCAGCAGCTTAGACGTCAGTACCCCTGAAGCTTTCTTT	CASSLDVSTPEAFF
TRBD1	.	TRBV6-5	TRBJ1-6	TGTGCCAGCAGTTACTCAACCGGGACAGGTTATTCACCCCTCCACTTT	CASSYSTGTGYSPLHF
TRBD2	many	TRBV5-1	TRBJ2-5	TGCGCCAGCAGCCCGGGGGGAGCCCAAGAGACCCAGTACTTC	CASSPGGAQETQYF
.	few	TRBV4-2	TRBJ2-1	TGTGCCAGCAGCCAAGAGAATAGCGAGTCCTTTCGGAATGAGCAGTTCTTC	CASSQENSESFRNEQFF
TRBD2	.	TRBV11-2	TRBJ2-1	TGTGCCAGCAGCCCGGGACTAGCGGCTCACAATGAGCAGTTCTTC	CASSPGLAAHNEQFF
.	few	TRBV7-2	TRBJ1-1	TGTGCCAGCAGCGAACAGGGCACGATGAACACTGAAGCTTTCTTT	CASSEQGTMNTEAFF
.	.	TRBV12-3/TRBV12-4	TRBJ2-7	TGTGCCAGTGGCCCGGGCACTCCCTACGAGCAGTACTTC	CASGPGTPYEQYF
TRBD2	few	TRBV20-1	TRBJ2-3	TGCAGTGCTATCTCCCATCCGGCTAGCGGGGGGGCAACAGATACGCAGTATTTT	CSAISHPASGGATDTQYF
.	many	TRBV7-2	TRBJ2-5	TGTGCCAGCAGCCCCAATAATCAAGAGACCCAGTACTTC	CASSPNNQETQYF
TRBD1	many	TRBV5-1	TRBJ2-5	TGTGCCAGCAGCCTCGGGACAGGGGAGACCCAGTACTTC	CASSLGTGETQYF
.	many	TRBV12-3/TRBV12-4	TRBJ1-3	TGTGCCAGCAATGGTCCTCTGGCATCAACCATATATTTT	CASNGPLASTIYF
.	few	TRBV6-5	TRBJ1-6	TGTGCCAGCAGTTCCCCAGGGTATAATTCACCCCTCCACTTT	CASSSPGYNSPLHF
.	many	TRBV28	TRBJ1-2	TGTGCCAGCTGGGTGGTGGGGCGTCGAGGCTACACCTTC	CASWVVGRRGYTF
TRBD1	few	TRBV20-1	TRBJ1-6	TGCAGTGCTACCGGGACAGGGACTTCACCCCTCCACTTT	CSATGTGTSPLHF
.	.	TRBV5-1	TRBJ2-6	TGCGCCAGCAGGGTCTTCTCTGGGGCCAACGTCCTGACTTTC	CASRVFSGANVLTF
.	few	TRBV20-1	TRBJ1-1	TGCAGTGCTAGAGGCCCCCCGACAGCCATGAACACTGAAGCTTTCTTT	CSARGPPTAMNTEAFF
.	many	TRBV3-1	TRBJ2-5	TGTGCCAGCAGCCAAGAAGGGGGGATAAGGGAGGGGTCACACCAAGAGACCCAGTACTTC	CASSQEGGIREGSHQETQYF
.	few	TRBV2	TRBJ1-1	TGTGCCAGCTGTGCGAACACTGAAGCTTTCTTT	CASCANTEAFF
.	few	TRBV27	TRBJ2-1	TGTGCCTCTAAGTCCTACAATGAGCAGTTCTTC	CASKSYNEQFF
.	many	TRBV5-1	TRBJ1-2	TGCGCCAGCAGCTTGGAGGGGGACTATGGCTACACCTTC	CASSLEGDYGYTF
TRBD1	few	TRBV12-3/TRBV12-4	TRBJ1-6	TGTGCCAGCAGTCAAAATGACAGGGTGGGTTCACCCCTCCACTTT	CASSQNDRVGSPLHF
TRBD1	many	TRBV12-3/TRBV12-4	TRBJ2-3	TGTGCCAGCAGTTTACGTTCAGGGGGCGAAGATACGCAGTATTTT	CASSLRSGGEDTQYF
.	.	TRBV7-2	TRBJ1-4	TGTGCCAGCAGCTTATCTCGGCAACTTAATGAAAAACTGTTTTTT	CASSLSRQLNEKLFF
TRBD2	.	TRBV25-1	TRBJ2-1	TGTGCCAGCAGTCTCCCGGGTAGCGGGGGCCCCCAGAGAGCTGAGCAGTTCTTC	CASSLPGSGGPQRAEQFF
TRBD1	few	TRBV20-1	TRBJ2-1	TGCAGTGCAGCGGACAGGGGGGTCACCTACAATGAGCAGTTCTTC	CSAADRGVTYNEQFF
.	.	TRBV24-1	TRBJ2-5	TGTGCCACCAGTGGAGCGGGCATGCAAGAGACCCAGTACTTC	CATSGAGMQETQYF
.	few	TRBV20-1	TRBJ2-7	TGCAGTGCTAGAGGAATGGACAATACCTACGAGCAGTACTTC	CSARGMDNTYEQYF
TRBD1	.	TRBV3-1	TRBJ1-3	TGTGCCAGCAGTCAAGGACAGGGCGGAAACACCATATATTTT	CASSQGQGGNTIYF
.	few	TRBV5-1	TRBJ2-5	TGCGCCAGCAGCTTGGGAAACAGGGAAGAGACCCAGTACTTC	CASSLGNREETQYF